This record concerns one TCR beta chain sequence. Sequencing used immunoSEQ multiplex PCR; TCRdb keeps in-frame clones, though not all of them. The sample has more than 30,000 clones, around 97% seen once. Trimming removed 5 bases from V and 5 bases from J, with 18 bases in between. This CDR3 spans 15 amino acids. Germline values: CDR1 SGDLS, CDR2 YYNGEE. The source of the sample is a study of T cells in tuberculosis. Study-level background: IGRA-negative adolescents, IGRA-positive adolescents with latent tuberculosis and adults with active tuberculosis formed this South African cohort.

Tuberculin skin test and IGRA determined adolescents' latent tuberculosis status at entry. The sample comprised PBMCs. V and J are TRBV9 and TRBJ2-3; D gene unclear. This receptor was obtained from a donor under 30 with latent tuberculosis or without tuberculosis infection. CDR3 bases: TGTGCCAGCAGTCAATCCGGTCACTCGGGAGATACGCAGTATTTT. Translating gives CASSQSGHSGDTQYF.